Each of the 10 T cell receptor beta chains below was sequenced from the same sample in a study of cytomegalovirus exposure and HLA in healthy donors. The PCR used 60 Vbeta and 13 Jbeta primers. Assay: immunoSEQ multiplex PCR; the TCRdb copy retains only in-frame clones and omits some. The top ten clones hold less than 9.5% of a sample with around 120,000 clones, 70% to 80% of them seen once. Sequencing used PBMCs. These receptors came from a woman aged 45-60 years in good health and CMV-seropositive.

The rearrangement joins TRBV2 to TRBJ2-1; 12 bases match TRBD2. After removal of 6 bases from V and 8 bases from J, the junction contained 11 bases not matched to a gene. CDR1 SNHLY and CDR2 FYNNEI come from the germline V gene. This CDR3 contains 16 residues. The CDR3 DNA reads TGTGCCAGCAGCGCAATGACTAGCGGGAGATTAGATGAGCAGTTCTTC. As protein: CASSAMTSGRLDEQFF.

This chain links TRBV5-1 with TRBJ2-5; 8 bases are shared with TRBD1. The CDR3 sequence is 15 residues long. V shed 2 bases and J 5 bases; nucleotides not matched to a gene: 8. Germline V lookup: CDR1 SGHRS, CDR2 YFSETQ. The CDR3 region has the DNA TGCGCCAGCAGCTTCCGGACAGGGCCCGCGGAGACCCAGTACTTC. Protein: CASSFRTGPAETQYF.

The sample holds a few counts of this clone. The chain combines TRBV7-6 with TRBJ2-5, with 10 bases identical to TRBD1. The CDR3 is made up of 13 amino acids. Trimming removed 1 base from V and 7 bases from J; junction bases left unmatched: 0. Germline CDR1 SGHVS, CDR2 FNYEAQ. The CDR3 sequence is CASSLGTGGTQYF. The CDR3 DNA follows: TGTGCCAGCAGCTTAGGGACAGGGGGGACCCAGTACTTC.

Concerning this clone: No conserved phenylalanine or tryptophan is present at the end of the CDR3, so a read error is the likely explanation. This rearrangement joins TRBV6-5 to TRBJ1-2; 7 nucleotides align to TRBD1. CDR1 and CDR2 (germline): MNHEY, SVGAGI. CDR3 length: 13 residues. J lost 4 bases, V lost 7 bases, and 6 bases had no gene match. The CDR3 bases are TGTGCCAGCAAGACAGGGTTCGGCTATGGCTACACCCTC. Its protein product is CASKTGFGYGYTL.

The chain couples TRBV19 to TRBJ1-2; the D is unclear. V lost 6 bases and J 5 bases, leaving 19 bases between the germline ends. This CDR3 has 15 residues. The germline gives CDR1 LNHDA, CDR2 SQIVND (reference sequence). This CDR3 reads CASSGRPNSNYGYTF. CDR3 bases: TGTGCCAGTAGCGGCAGACCCAACAGTAATTATGGCTACACCTTC.

The chain links TRBV2 to TRBJ2-2; D remains ambiguous. The CDR3 sequence is 14 residues long. Germline CDR1 is SNHLY and CDR2 is FYNNEI. The V and J ends lost 2 bases and 4 bases respectively, with 8 bases between them. CDR3 region: CASSERWSTGELFF. The CDR3 DNA is TGTGCCAGCAGTGAACGGTGGTCCACCGGGGAGCTGTTTTTT.

The rearrangement uses TRBV6-5 and TRBJ2-7; D is ambiguous. Germline V gives CDR1 MNHEY, CDR2 SVGAGI. V lost 2 bases and J 3 bases, leaving 2 bases between the germline ends. The CDR3 loop spans 11 amino acids. This CDR3 is CASSYRYEQYF. CDR3 DNA sequence: TGTGCCAGCAGTTACCGCTACGAGCAGTACTTC.

The chain couples TRBV30 to TRBJ1-6; 8 positions agree with TRBD1. Germline CDR1 is GTSNPN and CDR2 is SVGIG (reference sequence). This CDR3 contains 15 residues. V shed 0 bases and J 8 bases; nucleotides not matched to a gene: 6. CDR3 sequence: CAWSVLGQGDSPLHF. The DNA for the CDR3 is TGTGCCTGGAGTGTACTAGGACAGGGTGATTCACCCCTCCACTTT.

The V and J genes are TRBV19 and TRBJ1-5; 7 nucleotides match TRBD1. V was clipped by 4 bases and J by 7 bases; unmatched bases: 7. CDR1 is LNHDA, CDR2 SQIVND, per germline (reference sequence). The CDR3 has 14 amino acids. The CDR3: CASSTQTGSQPQHF. Written as DNA, the CDR3 is TGTGCCAGTAGTACGCAGACAGGGAGCCAGCCCCAGCATTTT.

The chain is built from TRBV5-1 and TRBJ1-1, with D hard to call. Trimming stripped 2 bases from V and 4 bases from J, with 12 bases between. Germline V gene data show CDR1 as SGHRS and CDR2 as YFSETQ. This CDR3 spans 14 amino acids. CDR3: CASSFQGEGTEAFF. CDR3 bases: TGCGCCAGCAGCTTCCAAGGTGAGGGCACTGAAGCTTTCTTT.